The 31 T cell receptor beta chains in this list originate from one sample, sequenced in a study of blood T cell repertoires in COVID-19. Assay: immunoSEQ multiplex PCR; the TCRdb copy retains only in-frame clones and omits some. The data show 180,000 or so clones, 65% to 90% seen once. The sample was peripheral blood. Receptors originate from a man in his 60s with acute or convalescent COVID-19.

This rearrangement joins TRBV28 to TRBJ1-2; 8 nucleotides agree with TRBD1. Trimming cost V 10 bases and J 8 bases; bases outside gene matches: 12. The CDR3 covers 13 residues. The germline V gene encodes CDR1 MDHEN and CDR2 SYDVKM. CDR3 amino acids: CATLPGQEKGYTF. CDR3 nucleotides: TGTGCCACTTTACCGGGACAGGAGAAAGGCTACACCTTC.

J is TRBJ1-2 and V is TRBV20-1; TRBD1 matches 8 bases. This CDR3 region has 11 residues. CDR1 and CDR2 from the germline V gene are DFQATT and SNEGSKA (reference sequence). The trim removed 6 bases at V and 8 bases at J, leaving 5 bases unmatched. This CDR3 reads CSARTGWGYTF. The CDR3 nucleotides are TGCAGTGCGCGGACAGGGTGGGGCTACACCTTC.

This sequence joins TRBV27 and TRBJ1-3; D gene uncertain. The CDR3 is made up of 13 amino acids. V shed 9 bases and J shed 2 bases, with 11 bases lying between them. Germline assignment: CDR1 MNHEY and CDR2 SMNVEV (reference sequence). The CDR3 is CASWRAPGNTIYF. The CDR3 coding sequence is TGTGCCAGTTGGCGGGCACCTGGAAACACCATATATTTT.

The V and J genes are TRBV20-1 and TRBJ1-2, with a weak D call TRBD1 (5 bases). Trimming shortened V by 6 bases and J by 6 bases, and 8 bases separated the two germline ends. The CDR3 is made up of 10 amino acids. Germline-derived CDR1 and CDR2 are DFQATT and SNEGSKA (reference sequence). CDR3 amino acids: CSALTDGYTF. The DNA for the CDR3 is TGCAGTGCCTTGACAGATGGCTACACCTTC.

The chain links TRBV2 to TRBJ2-7, with D possibly being TRBD2 (6 bases). The CDR3 is 11 amino acids. V was trimmed by 7 bases and J by 4 bases, leaving 8 bases between them. Germline V gives CDR1 SNHLY, CDR2 FYNNEI. This CDR3 is CASMGGYEQYF. The CDR3 DNA sequence: TGTGCCAGCATGGGGGGATACGAGCAGTACTTC.

The J gene is TRBJ2-5, the V gene TRBV6-1; 8 bases are a match to TRBD1. Germline V gene data show CDR1 as MNHNS and CDR2 as SASEGT. Trimming cost V 3 bases and J 5 bases; bases outside gene matches: 5. CDR3 length: 14 amino acids. The CDR3 region is CASSEPTGVETQYF. The CDR3, as DNA: TGTGCCAGCAGTGAGCCGACAGGGGTGGAGACCCAGTACTTC.

The genes are TRBV12-3 or TRBV12-4 and TRBJ1-5; D uncertain. V lost 3 bases and J lost 6, with 6 bases in between. This CDR3 has 12 amino acids. In DNA form, the CDR3 reads TGTGCCAGCAGTTTTTATAGTCAGCCCCAGCATTTT. It translates to CASSFYSQPQHF.

This rearrangement joins TRBV5-1 to TRBJ1-1; 8 nucleotides match TRBD1. The CDR3 runs to 15 residues. V dropped 4 bases and J dropped 1; count of bases not matched to a gene: 6. Germline-derived CDR1 and CDR2 are SGHRS and YFSETQ. The CDR3 protein is CASSPWTGKNTEAFF. Here the CDR3 DNA reads TGCGCCAGCAGCCCGTGGACAGGGAAGAACACTGAAGCTTTCTTT.

This sequence joins TRBV28 and TRBJ1-1, with D tentatively TRBD1 (5 bases). This CDR3 is built from 13 residues. The germline V gene has CDR1 MDHEN and CDR2 SYDVKM. V shed 6 bases and J shed 4 bases, with 12 bases lying between them. The CDR3 loop is CASSRGLGTEAFF. In DNA, the CDR3 is TGTGCCAGCAGCCGGGGGTTGGGCACTGAAGCTTTCTTT.

CDR3 DNA: TGTGCCAGCAGTTTACGGGGACAGGGTGGTGGCAACTATGGCTACACCTTC. It yields the protein CASSLRGQGGGNYGYTF. V is TRBV27 and J is TRBJ1-2; 9 positions match TRBD1. CDR1 is MNHEY and CDR2 is SMNVEV in the germline V gene (reference sequence). CDR3 length equals 17 residues. J was trimmed by 2 bases and V by 2 bases; bases with no gene match: 9.

V usage is TRBV6-6 and J usage is TRBJ1-6; TRBD1 matches at 7 bases. The CDR3 runs 15 residues. In germline, CDR1 is MNHNY, CDR2 SVGAGI (reference sequence). Germline trimming cut 7 bases from V and 6 bases from J; bases unmatched to any gene: 9. Here the CDR3 reads CASNARDRLNSPLHF. The CDR3 DNA sequence: TGTGCCAGCAATGCCCGGGACAGACTTAATTCACCCCTCCACTTT.

The chain combines TRBV30 with TRBJ1-3; D not resolved. From germline, CDR1 is GTSNPN and CDR2 SVGIG (reference sequence). Trimming removed 0 bases from V and 0 bases from J, with 9 bases in between. The CDR3 has 15 amino acids. The CDR3 is CAWSVRGSSGNTIYF. The CDR3, as DNA: TGTGCCTGGAGTGTACGAGGCAGCTCTGGAAACACCATATATTTT.

This clone appeared once. V and J are TRBV27 and TRBJ2-3, with TRBD1 identical over 9 bases. V gave up 7 bases and J gave up 3 bases; unmatched junction bases: 17. This CDR3 has 18 residues. Germline loops: CDR1 MNHEY, CDR2 SMNVEV (reference sequence). The CDR3 is CASTTIFGQGKWTDTQYF. The CDR3 DNA is TGTGCCAGCACAACTATCTTTGGACAGGGGAAGTGGACAGATACGCAGTATTTT.

Remarks on this clone: The same CDR3 can be traced to other DNA sequences in this sample. The chain combines TRBV5-1 with TRBJ1-5; TRBD1 matches 8 bases. Trimming removed 4 bases from V and 7 bases from J; junction bases left unmatched: 7. Germline V gives CDR1 SGHRS, CDR2 YFSETQ. This CDR3 region has 14 residues. The CDR3 DNA reads TGCGCCAGCAGCCTTGGACAGGGTGGCCAGCCCCAGCATTTT. Translated: CASSLGQGGQPQHF.

V usage is TRBV29-1 and J usage is TRBJ2-7, with 8 bases that match TRBD2. The length of the CDR3 is 14 residues. Germline V gene data show CDR1 as SQVTM and CDR2 as ANQGSEA. After removal of 2 bases from V and 3 bases from J, the junction contained 6 bases not matched to a gene. The chain's CDR3 is CSVEPGGGVYEQYF. The CDR3 DNA sequence: TGCAGCGTTGAACCGGGAGGGGGGGTCTACGAGCAGTACTTC.

This chain joins TRBV29-1 and TRBJ1-4; 8 bases agree with TRBD1. CDR1 and CDR2 (germline): SQVTM, ANQGSEA. Trimming at V came to 7 bases and at J to 2 bases, leaving 6 bases not matched to a gene. This CDR3 spans 14 amino acids. The CDR3 reads CSATGVGTNEKLFF. As DNA, the CDR3 is TGCAGCGCGACAGGGGTTGGTACTAATGAAAAACTGTTTTTT.

The gene calls are TRBV5-1 and TRBJ2-3, with 7 bases aligning to TRBD2. Germline V CDR1 and CDR2: SGHRS, YFSETQ. The junction had 4 bases not matched to a gene; V was cut back by 7 bases and J by 2 bases. CDR3 length equals 13 residues. The CDR3 here is CASAAGATDTQYF. In DNA, the CDR3 is TGCGCCAGCGCGGCGGGAGCCACAGATACGCAGTATTTT.

J is TRBJ1-2 and V is TRBV7-2; TRBD1 matches 7 bases. Germline CDR1 and CDR2: SGHTA and FQGNSA. The CDR3 has 14 residues. With 4 bases clipped from V and 3 bases from J, the junction kept 5 bases outside the gene matches. This CDR3 reads CASSSEGADYGYTF. The CDR3 nucleotides read TGTGCCAGCAGCTCCGAGGGGGCCGACTATGGCTACACCTTC.

The chain uses TRBV3-1 (or the pseudogene TRBV3-2) and TRBJ1-1; 9 bases are shared with TRBD1. Germline CDR1 reads LGHDT; CDR2 reads YNNKEL (reference sequence). CDR3 length: 16 amino acids. V gave up 4 bases and J gave up 5 bases; unmatched junction bases: 11. The CDR3 region is CASSPGTGREGTEAFF. The CDR3 DNA reads as TGTGCCAGCAGCCCCGGGACAGGGAGGGAGGGTACTGAAGCTTTCTTT.

V is TRBV24-1 and J is TRBJ2-1; 9 bases are a match to TRBD2. CDR3 length: 15 amino acids. J lost 5 bases, V lost 3 bases, and 4 bases had no gene match. Germline V gene data show CDR1 as KGHDR and CDR2 as SFDVKD. The CDR3 DNA reads TGTGCCACCAGTGATCCTGCGGGAGGGGACAATGAGCAGTTCTTC. It is translated as CATSDPAGGDNEQFF.

CDR3 in DNA: TGTGCCAGCAGCCAAGATCGGGAATCCGGAGTTCCCTACGAGCAGTACTTC. Translating it yields CASSQDRESGVPYEQYF. The chain uses TRBV4-2 and TRBJ2-7; D might be TRBD2 (5 bases). Trimming cost V 0 bases and J 2 bases, with 17 bases left between them. The CDR3 sequence is 17 residues long. Germline assignment: CDR1 LGHNA and CDR2 YNFKEQ.

About this clone: One end of the junction fails to match germline, which may point to a read error. The chain couples TRBV14 to TRBJ2-2, with TRBD2 matching over 11 bases. There are 17 residues in the CDR3. The V gene's germline CDR1 is SGHDN and CDR2 FVKESK. CDR3 protein: CASSQGASGRSDRGAVF. The CDR3 coding sequence is TGTGCCAGCAGCCAAGGGGCTAGCGGGAGGTCGGACCGGGGAGCTGTTTTT.

The chain recombines TRBV5-1 with TRBJ1-2; the D gene is possibly TRBD1 (5 bases). The CDR3 covers 14 residues. Trimming left V 1 base short and J 6 bases short, with 13 bases between. The germline CDR1 and CDR2 sequences are SGHRS and YFSETQ. CDR3 coding DNA: TGCGCCAGCAGCTTGCTCGCAGGGCTCGATGGCTACACCTTC. This encodes CASSLLAGLDGYTF.

The rearrangement joins TRBV9 to TRBJ2-6; no definite D call. Per the germline V gene, CDR1 is SGDLS and CDR2 is YYNGEE. Trimming took off 6 bases at V and 3 bases at J, with 7 bases between the two ends. The CDR3 extends over 13 amino acids. The CDR3 sequence: CASMAYGANVLTF. In DNA, the CDR3 is TGTGCCAGCATGGCTTATGGGGCCAACGTCCTGACTTTC. Full variable domain (remainder filled in from reference TRBV9 and TRBJ2-6): DSGVTQTPKHLITATGQRVTLRCSPRSGDLSVYWYQQSLDQGLQFLIQYYNGEERAKGNILERFSAQQFPDLHSELNLSSLELGDSALYFCASMAYGANVLTFGAGSRLTVL.

This clone occurred once. The chain joins TRBV28 to TRBJ1-2; D perhaps matches TRBD1 (5 bases). The CDR3 loop spans 13 amino acids. Trimming took off 2 bases at V and 7 bases at J, with 11 bases between the two ends. From germline, CDR1 is MDHEN and CDR2 SYDVKM. This CDR3 reads CASSLDRGVGYTF. In DNA, the CDR3 is TGTGCCAGCAGTTTAGATAGGGGCGTTGGCTACACCTTC.

The chain links TRBV5-1 to TRBJ2-7; 7 bases align to TRBD1. The V gene end was trimmed by 4 bases and the J gene end by 5 bases; junction bases not matched to a gene: 6. Germline lookup yields CDR1 SGHRS and CDR2 YFSETQ. The CDR3 contains 13 residues. The CDR3 protein is CASSATTGHEQYF. CDR3 nucleotide sequence: TGCGCCAGCAGCGCCACGACAGGGCACGAGCAGTACTTC.

This chain joins TRBV28 and TRBJ1-3; no clear D gene. Germline V lookup: CDR1 MDHEN, CDR2 SYDVKM. The CDR3 is 13 residues long. V was clipped by 4 bases and J by 1 base, with 5 bases between them. The CDR3 sequence is CASSSQSGNTIYF. CDR3 nucleotides: TGTGCCAGCAGTTCCCAATCTGGAAACACCATATATTTT.

The V and J genes are TRBV30 and TRBJ2-3; perhaps TRBD2 as D (6 bases). The length of the CDR3 is 13 residues. CDR1 is GTSNPN and CDR2 is SVGIG in the germline V gene (reference sequence). Deletions cut 7 bases from V and 0 bases from J, with 11 bases between. For the CDR3, the DNA is TGTGCCTACTGCCGGGGGAGCACAGATACGCAGTATTTT. Translated, it gives CAYCRGSTDTQYF. Full variable domain (remainder filled in from reference TRBV30 and TRBJ2-3): SQTIHQWPATLVQPVGSPLSLECTVEGTSNPNLYWYRQAAGRGLQLLFYSVGIGQISSEVPQNLSASRPQDRQFILSSKKLLLSDSGFYLCAYCRGSTDTQYFGPGTRLTVL.

The chain couples TRBV24-1 to TRBJ2-2, with TRBD1 as a possible D gene (6 bases). Germline-derived CDR1 and CDR2 are KGHDR and SFDVKD. The CDR3 covers 15 residues. V lost 3 bases and J 4 bases, leaving 11 bases between the germline ends. CDR3 DNA: TGTGCCACCAGTGATACAGGGCCAGGCACCGGGGAGCTGTTTTTT. Amino acid sequence: CATSDTGPGTGELFF.

This chain connects TRBV5-1 to TRBJ2-5; 8 bases fit TRBD2. CDR1 and CDR2 (germline): SGHRS, YFSETQ. Germline trimming cut 4 bases from V and 5 bases from J; bases unmatched to any gene: 7. The CDR3 consists of 14 residues. The CDR3 region has the DNA TGCGCCAGCAGCCGGGAGGGGCCGGGGGAGACCCAGTACTTC. It specifies CASSREGPGETQYF.

The chain joins TRBV5-4 to TRBJ2-2, with 7 bases identical to TRBD1. J gave up 5 bases and V 3 bases, and 16 bases lay outside the gene matches. The germline V gene has CDR1 SGHNT and CDR2 YYREEE (reference sequence). CDR3 length: 18 amino acids. Here the CDR3 reads CASSSGTTGTLRTGELFF. The CDR3 DNA reads as TGTGCCAGCAGCTCTGGTACGACAGGGACCTTGCGTACCGGGGAGCTGTTTTTT.